This T cell receptor (beta chain) was sequenced during a study of blood T cell repertoires in COVID-19. For the study at large: Specimens from acute and convalescent COVID-19 originated in the United States, Italy and Spain. T cells, B-cell-depleted T cells, or PBMCs provided the cDNA or gDNA that served as material.

Per the authors' pipeline: Estimated nucleated cell counts came from reference gene primer amplification. TCRdb's table, derived via immunoSEQ multiplex PCR, lists solely in-frame clones and lacks some. From that table come the V and J calls and clone size; the DNA was used to work out D and trimming. The sample contains 10,000 to 15,000 clones, roughly 84% of which appear only once. Trimming shortened V by 7 bases and J by 2 bases, and 14 bases separated the two germline ends. Germline CDR1 and CDR2: MNHEY and SVGAGI. This CDR3 is built from 15 residues. This sequence joins TRBV6-5 and TRBJ1-4; D is possibly TRBD1 (6 bases). The sample comprised peripheral blood. This receptor was taken from a man aged 40-50 years with active or convalescent COVID-19. The CDR3 sequence: CASIQPGHTNEKLFF. CDR3 nucleotides: TGTGCCAGCATCCAACCGGGACACACTAATGAAAAACTGTTTTTT.